This paragraph reports one T cell receptor (beta chain). This record comes from a study of identical twins. TCRdb re-called the 5' RACE reads with MiXCR, one entry per CDR3 protein. The data contain approximately 350,000 distinct CDR3 sequences, about 12% of them singletons. Trimming removed 5 bases at V and 0 bases at J, with 11 bases between. This CDR3 comprises 14 residues. Looked up from germline, CDR1 is LNHNV and CDR2 is YYDKDF (reference sequence). These same data were also listed under a study on yellow fever vaccine responses in identical twins.

This chain connects TRBV15 to TRBJ2-7, with a tentative D call TRBD1 (6 bases). The receptor was derived from a woman aged 18-29 years in good health. The sample taken for sequencing was CD8+ T cells sorted from blood. The CDR3 is CATSPGRGSYEQYV. CDR3 DNA: TGTGCCACCAGCCCCGGCAGGGGCTCCTACGAGCAGTACGTC.